Following are 25 T cell receptor beta chains from one sample sequenced in a study of CD8+CD57+ T cells in acquired aplastic anemia. Whoever was chosen for sequencing had shown CD8+CD57+ cell expansion by flow cytometry. Genomic DNA was employed as the template in profiling TCR beta VDJ and CDR3. TCRdb re-called the reads with MiXCR, one entry per CDR3 protein. Of 450,000 to 600,000 distinct CDR3 sequences in the sample, approximately 33% are singletons; the top ten hold roughly 0.8%. Sequencing used sorted CD4+, CD8+, or CD8+CD57+ T cells (not recorded which) from PBMCs. Receptor source: a human donor with aplastic anemia.

The chain links TRBV14 to TRBJ2-7, with D perhaps matching TRBD2 (6 bases). Germline loops: CDR1 SGHDN, CDR2 FVKESK. The V gene lost 0 bases and the J gene lost 5 bases, with 17 bases spanning the gap. The CDR3 spans 16 residues. The CDR3 sequence is CASSQDTLARLNEQYF. CDR3 DNA sequence: TGTGCCAGCAGCCAAGATACCCTAGCGAGGTTGAACGAGCAGTACTTC. Using reference TRBV14 and TRBJ2-7 for the parts outside the CDR3, the full variable domain is EAGVTQFPSHSVIEKGQTVTLRCDPISGHDNLYWYRRVMGKEIKFLLHFVKESKQDESGMPNNRFLAERTGGTYSTLKVQPAELEDSGVYFCASSQDTLARLNEQYFGPGTRLTVT.

Remarks on this clonotype: A much bigger clone sits one base away, suggesting this may be a read error. The gene calls are TRBV7-6 and TRBJ2-3; no reliable D call. The CDR3 length is 13 residues. CDR1 is SGHVS, CDR2 FNYEAQ, per germline. The CDR3 DNA is TGTCCCAGCAGCCCCCTAGGCACAGATACGCAGTATTTT. It codes for CPSSPLGTDTQYF.

This clonotype was observed many times. V is TRBV7-3 and J is TRBJ2-3; TRBD2 is a possible D gene (5 bases). Trimming cost V 2 bases and J 4 bases, with 7 bases left between them. The V gene's germline CDR1 is SGHTA and CDR2 FQGTGA. The CDR3 contains 13 residues. CDR3 sequence reads: CASSLSGADTQYF. The CDR3 DNA reads as TGTGCCAGCAGCTTATCCGGGGCAGATACGCAGTATTTT.

This clonotype was observed a handful of times. The V call is TRBV5-5, the J call TRBJ2-2; D not resolved. Germline CDR1 reads SGHKS; CDR2 reads YYEKEE (reference sequence). The CDR3 covers 15 residues. Trimming shortened V by 0 bases and J by 2 bases, and 8 bases separated the two germline ends. Written as DNA, the CDR3 is TGTGCCAGCAGCTTGGCCGGACCCAACACCGGGGAGCTGTTTTTT. It codes for CASSLAGPNTGELFF.

Concerning this clonotype: This may stem from a read error, because a much larger clone lies one nucleotide away. The CDR3 sequence: CATSDFHNEQFF. As DNA, the CDR3 is TGTGCCACCAGTGATTTTCACAATGAGCAGTTCTTC. The chain recombines TRBV24-1 with TRBJ2-1; D remains ambiguous. CDR3 length equals 12 residues. Looked up from germline, CDR1 is KGHDR and CDR2 is SFDVKD. V was pared by 1 base and J by 5 bases, with 2 bases between.

This clonotype occurred many times. This chain uses TRBV20-1 with TRBJ2-7, with 8 bases fitting TRBD1. The J segment lost 4 bases and the V segment lost 4 bases, leaving 3 bases of the junction unmatched. The CDR3 consists of 12 residues. Germline lookup yields CDR1 DFQATT and CDR2 SNEGSKA (reference sequence). Here the CDR3 reads CSANRGIYEQYF. CDR3 nucleotides: TGCAGTGCTAACAGGGGGATTTACGAGCAGTACTTC.

This clonotype was recorded a few times. V usage is TRBV7-2 and J usage is TRBJ2-1, with D possibly matching TRBD1 (6 bases). Trimming stripped 0 bases from V and 4 bases from J, with 10 bases between. Per germline, CDR1 SGHTA and CDR2 FQGNSA. The CDR3 extends over 15 amino acids. The CDR3 coding sequence is TGTGCCAGCAGCTTAGCTCTGGGGACATACAATGAGCAGTTCTTC. Its translation is CASSLALGTYNEQFF.

CDR3 sequence (DNA): TGTGCCAGCAGTGACAGCAGGGTAGGTAATCAGCCCCAGCATTTT. It yields the protein CASSDSRVGNQPQHF. The chain uses TRBV6-4 and TRBJ1-5; a weak D match, TRBD1 (5 bases). V was pared by 2 bases and J by 4 bases, with 12 bases between. Germline V gene lookup returns CDR1 MRHNA and CDR2 SNTAGT. The CDR3 totals 15 residues.

This clonotype was seen a handful of times. This chain joins TRBV19 and TRBJ2-1; TRBD1 is a possible D gene (5 bases). V lost 3 bases, J lost 10 bases, and 19 bases lay in between. Looked up from germline, CDR1 is LNHDA and CDR2 is SQIVND (reference sequence). The CDR3 extends over 15 amino acids. Written as DNA, the CDR3 is TGTGCCAGTAGTATCCTCATCGCAGGGTCCAACGAGCAGTTCTTC. It specifies CASSILIAGSNEQFF.

The V call is TRBV25-1, the J call TRBJ2-7; D not certain. V dropped 6 bases and J dropped 2 bases, with 11 bases sitting between them. This CDR3 region has 13 residues. In germline, CDR1 is MGHDK, CDR2 SYGVNS. Written as DNA, the CDR3 is TGTGCCAGCAGACCCGGGTTCACCTACGAGCAGTACTTC. Translated, it gives CASRPGFTYEQYF.

This clonotype was observed many times. This sequence joins TRBV24-1 and TRBJ2-3, with 10 bases fitting TRBD2. CDR3 length: 16 amino acids. The germline CDR1 and CDR2 sequences are KGHDR and SFDVKD. Germline trimming cut 1 base from V and 5 bases from J; bases unmatched to any gene: 5. CDR3 sequence: CATSDFSGRAVDTQYF. The CDR3 DNA reads TGTGCCACCAGTGATTTCAGCGGGAGGGCCGTAGATACGCAGTATTTT.

This clonotype has just a few counts. The chain couples TRBV4-1 to TRBJ2-2; 7 bases map to TRBD2. This CDR3 region has 15 residues. The J segment lost 7 bases and the V segment lost 3 bases, leaving 8 bases of the junction unmatched. Germline CDR1 MGHRA, CDR2 YSYEKL. This chain's CDR3 is CASSQMSGMHGELFF. DNA for the CDR3: TGCGCCAGCAGCCAGATGAGCGGGATGCACGGGGAGCTGTTTTTT.

This clonotype has a count of ten or more. This chain joins TRBV20-1 and TRBJ2-5, with D hard to call. V lost 0 bases and J lost 4, with 6 bases in between. Per germline, CDR1 DFQATT and CDR2 SNEGSKA (reference sequence). CDR3 length equals 12 residues. The CDR3 DNA reads TGCAGTGCTAGAGATCCCCCAGAGACCCAGTACTTC. Translation: CSARDPPETQYF.

The chain carries TRBV2 and TRBJ1-5; tentative D call: TRBD1 (6 bases). CDR1 and CDR2 (germline): SNHLY, FYNNEI. Trimming took 6 bases from V and 3 from J, leaving 15 bases between them. There are 15 residues in the CDR3. CDR3 amino acids: CASRGGQTPNQPQHF. CDR3 coding DNA: TGTGCCAGCAGGGGGGGACAAACCCCCAATCAGCCCCAGCATTTT. Based on the CDR3 plus reference TRBV2 and TRBJ1-5, the full variable domain is EPEVTQTPSHQVTQMGQEVILRCVPISNHLYFYWYRQILGQKVEFLVSFYNNEISEKSEIFDDQFSVERPDGSNFTLKIRSTKLEDSAMYFCASRGGQTPNQPQHFGDGTRLSIL.

This clonotype has more than one count but fewer than ten. The chain has TRBV2 and TRBJ1-1, with a possible D match to TRBD1 (6 bases). This CDR3 comprises 13 residues. The ends were cut back, 1 base at V and 7 bases at J, with 10 bases in the middle. The germline V gene has CDR1 SNHLY and CDR2 FYNNEI. The CDR3 bases are TGTGCCAGCAGTGAAGTAGGACAGCTTGAAGCTTTCTTT. Amino acids: CASSEVGQLEAFF.

The rearrangement links TRBV5-8 to TRBJ1-4; D is unresolved. The CDR3 is 15 amino acids. Trimming shortened V by 0 bases and J by 8 bases, and 14 bases separated the two germline ends. Germline V gives CDR1 SGHTS, CDR2 YDEGEE. The CDR3 DNA is TGTGCCAGCAGCTTGGGGTACACCCCTGACGAAAAACTGTTTTTT. It yields the protein CASSLGYTPDEKLFF.

The chain uses TRBV10-3 and TRBJ2-1, with 8 bases lining up with TRBD2. J was trimmed by 8 bases and V by 4 bases; bases with no gene match: 10. Germline V gene lookup returns CDR1 ENHRY and CDR2 SYGVKD. The CDR3 loop spans 15 amino acids. The CDR3 sequence: CAISATSGRTYEQFF. The CDR3 region has the DNA TGTGCCATCAGTGCTACTAGCGGCCGAACCTATGAGCAGTTCTTC.

This clonotype was found a few times. The CDR3 is CANGEGAGNSPLHF. The CDR3, as DNA: TGTGCCAACGGTGAAGGGGCAGGGAATTCACCCCTCCACTTT. The chain employs TRBV10-3 and TRBJ1-6; D may be TRBD1 (5 bases). V was clipped by 10 bases and J by 7 bases, with 17 bases between them. The CDR3 covers 14 residues. In germline, CDR1 is ENHRY, CDR2 SYGVKD.

The chain joins TRBV15 to TRBJ1-2, with D possibly matching TRBD1 (6 bases). The V end lost 3 bases, the J end lost 3 bases, and 11 bases lay between the germline ends. Germline values: CDR1 LNHNV, CDR2 YYDKDF (reference sequence). The CDR3 is 14 residues long. DNA for the CDR3: TGTGCCACCAGCAGCTCAGGGGTGTACTATGGCTACACCTTC. Amino acid sequence: CATSSSGVYYGYTF.

This chain connects TRBV9 to TRBJ2-3; perhaps TRBD2 as D (6 bases). The V gene's germline CDR1 is SGDLS and CDR2 YYNGEE. V was cut by 0 bases and J by 1 base, with 15 bases left in between. CDR3 size: 17 residues. This CDR3 is CASSVGGTQPRTDTQYF. Here the CDR3 DNA reads TGTGCCAGCAGCGTAGGAGGGACTCAGCCTCGCACAGATACGCAGTATTTT.

The J gene is TRBJ2-3, the V gene TRBV7-3, with 10 positions matching TRBD2. The germline V gene encodes CDR1 SGHTA and CDR2 FQGTGA. V gave up 6 bases and J gave up 4 bases; unmatched junction bases: 10. CDR3 size: 16 residues. The CDR3 spells CASRPTSGTAPDTQYF. DNA for the CDR3: TGTGCCAGCAGACCTACTAGCGGGACTGCCCCAGATACGCAGTATTTT.

This clonotype was seen a handful of times. V gene TRBV20-1 combines with J gene TRBJ2-5; TRBD2 aligns across 10 bases. Germline V gene sequence: CDR1 DFQATT, CDR2 SNEGSKA (reference sequence). Trimming cost V 7 bases and J 6 bases; bases outside gene matches: 17. This CDR3 is built from 16 residues. CDR3 coding DNA: TGCAGTGAGTACATCCTCAAGCGGGAGGGCCGGAAGACCCAGTACTTC. It encodes CSEYILKREGRKTQYF.

V gene TRBV6-2 or TRBV6-3 combines with J gene TRBJ2-7; 8 bases are a match to TRBD1. Germline CDR1 is MNHEY and CDR2 is SVGEGT. The CDR3 sequence is 14 residues long. Losses at the gene ends were 6 bases for V and 6 bases for J; bases not matched to a gene: 10. CDR3 in amino acids: CASSPQTGVGEQYF. Written as DNA, the CDR3 is TGTGCCAGCAGCCCCCAGACAGGGGTGGGCGAGCAGTACTTC.

This clonotype was picked up many times. This chain links TRBV7-8 with TRBJ1-5; D remains unclear. Germline V CDR1 and CDR2: SGHVS, FQNEAQ. With 1 base removed from V and 7 bases from J, the gap between germline ends came to 5 bases. CDR3 size: 12 residues. The CDR3 coding sequence is TGTGCCAGCAGCTTAGACGACCAGCCCCAGCATTTT. This encodes CASSLDDQPQHF. Full variable domain (rest looked up from reference TRBV7-8 and TRBJ1-5): GAGVSQSPRYKVAKRGQDVALRCDPISGHVSLFWYQQALGQGPEFLTYFQNEAQLDKSGLPSDRFFAERPEGSVSTLKIQRTQQEDSAVYLCASSLDDQPQHFGDGTRLSIL.

This clonotype was observed at least ten times. The chain combines TRBV20-1 with TRBJ1-6; no firm D call. The V gene's germline CDR1 is DFQATT and CDR2 SNEGSKA (reference sequence). Trimming pared 1 base from V and 5 bases from J, leaving 9 bases between. The CDR3 is 14 residues long. CDR3 DNA sequence: TGCAGTGCTAGAGGGCCGACGAATAATTCACCCCTCCACTTT. Amino acid sequence: CSARGPTNNSPLHF.